The 32 T cell receptor beta chains reported below all come from one sample, sequenced in a study of quantifying T cell responses using KT2 cells. Overall study context: TCR alpha and beta constant-region primers primed reverse transcription of RNA.

The cDNA 3' end received a ligated oligonucleotide with a UMI. The first PCR ran approximately 4 cycles with an equimolar RC1.1 and RC1.2 beta primer mix. TCRdb redid the calling of the UMI-ligation and nested PCR reads with MiXCR, one entry per CDR3 protein. The sample lists approximately 43,000 distinct CDR3 sequences, over 15% occurring once. The sequenced sample consisted of PBMCs spiked with cells of the T cell clone KT2. The receptors were sampled from a human donor.

The chain recombines TRBV29-1 with TRBJ2-5, with 7 nucleotides matching TRBD2. The length of the CDR3 is 13 residues. Germline CDR1 is SQVTM and CDR2 is ANQGSEA. The V and J ends lost 4 bases and 7 bases, in that order; junction bases with no gene match: 9. The CDR3: CSVVASGGGTQYF. The CDR3 bases are TGCAGCGTTGTGGCCTCTGGGGGGGGGACCCAGTACTTC.

This clonotype was picked up many times. The genes are TRBV6-4 and TRBJ2-2, with 7 bases that match TRBD2. Germline CDR1 and CDR2: MRHNA and SNTAGT. Unmatched junction bases numbered 6, after V lost 6 bases and J lost 5 bases. The CDR3 consists of 14 residues. CDR3 loop: CASSAGLETGELFF. DNA for the CDR3: TGTGCCAGCAGCGCCGGACTAGAGACCGGGGAGCTGTTTTTT.

This clonotype has more than one count but fewer than ten. The rearrangement joins TRBV20-1 to TRBJ2-3; D unresolved. The V end lost 5 bases, the J end lost 0 bases, and 12 bases lay between the germline ends. CDR3 length: 14 residues. The V gene's germline CDR1 is DFQATT and CDR2 SNEGSKA (reference sequence). The DNA for the CDR3 is TGCAGTGCTGAGAAGGCCGGTAGCACAGATACGCAGTATTTT. This sequence encodes CSAEKAGSTDTQYF.

Many counts were recorded for this clonotype. The genes are TRBV21-1 and TRBJ2-5; the table's D gene call, TRBD1, was not cross checked with the DNA. TRBV21-1 is tagged as a pseudogene. The CDR3 contains 16 residues. CDR3 sequence (DNA): TGTGCCAGCAGCAAACTTGGGCGCTACGACGAAGAGACCCAGTACTTC. It encodes CASSKLGRYDEETQYF.

This clonotype turned up a few times. The rearrangement links TRBV5-1 to TRBJ2-7; D is possibly TRBD1 (5 bases). The CDR3 loop spans 13 amino acids. V was clipped by 2 bases and J by 2 bases, with 8 bases between them. Germline loops: CDR1 SGHRS, CDR2 YFSETQ. This CDR3 reads CASSFKGPYEQYF. The CDR3 nucleotides are TGCGCCAGCAGCTTCAAGGGGCCCTACGAGCAGTACTTC.

This clonotype has only a few counts. The chain links TRBV6-5 to TRBJ1-1; 9 bases are a match to TRBD1. CDR1 is MNHEY, CDR2 SVGAGI, per germline. With 5 bases clipped from V and 3 bases from J, the junction kept 7 bases outside the gene matches. The CDR3 spans 15 residues. The CDR3 protein is CASSPGQGGYTEAFF. The CDR3 nucleotides read TGTGCCAGCAGTCCGGGACAGGGAGGATACACTGAAGCTTTCTTT.

This clonotype has just a few counts. The V gene is TRBV29-1, the J gene TRBJ1-1; 8 bases map to TRBD1. J lost 0 bases, V lost 8 bases, and 8 bases had no gene match. The CDR3 sequence is 14 residues long. CDR1 SQVTM and CDR2 ANQGSEA come from the germline V gene. CDR3 in amino acids: CSTDGQGMNTEAFF. CDR3 nucleotide sequence: TGCAGCACAGATGGACAGGGAATGAACACTGAAGCTTTCTTT.

The genes are TRBV20-1 and TRBJ2-7, with D maybe TRBD1 (6 bases). The length of the CDR3 is 15 residues. Germline lookup yields CDR1 DFQATT and CDR2 SNEGSKA (reference sequence). V was trimmed by 3 bases and J by 4 bases, leaving 19 bases between them. The CDR3 region has the DNA TGCAGTGCTAGGAATCTTCAGGGGAACGGGTACGAGCAGTACTTC. Translating gives CSARNLQGNGYEQYF.

The chain joins TRBV12-3 or TRBV12-4 to TRBJ1-6; unclear D gene. The CDR3 consists of 14 residues. Trimming left V 1 base short and J 6 bases short, with 7 bases between. As DNA, the CDR3 is TGTGCCAGCAGTTTAGAACAGAGTAATTCACCCCTCCACTTT. It translates to CASSLEQSNSPLHF.

This rearrangement joins TRBV5-5 to TRBJ1-2; TRBD1 matches 9 bases. This CDR3 comprises 16 residues. Germline trimming cut 4 bases from V and 4 bases from J; bases unmatched to any gene: 11. Germline V lookup: CDR1 SGHKS, CDR2 YYEKEE (reference sequence). CDR3 protein: CASSPTGTGTFYGYTF. The CDR3 DNA follows: TGTGCCAGCAGCCCAACCGGGACAGGGACCTTCTATGGCTACACCTTC.

At least ten counts were recorded for this clonotype. The chain carries TRBV7-3 and TRBJ2-1, with a tentative D call TRBD1 (6 bases). Trimming removed 5 bases at V and 7 bases at J, with 21 bases between. Germline CDR1 and CDR2: SGHTA and FQGTGA. The CDR3 totals 16 residues. The CDR3 nucleotides read TGTGCCAGCAGCCCTCTGACAGGTGCCAAGGGAAATGAGCAGTTCTTC. This gives the protein CASSPLTGAKGNEQFF.

This clonotype was detected ten times or more. The chain carries TRBV14 and TRBJ2-3; TRBD2 matches at 9 bases. CDR3 length equals 14 residues. V lost 4 bases and J lost 3; bases outside the gene matches: 2. CDR1 and CDR2 from the germline V gene are SGHDN and FVKESK. The CDR3 bases are TGTGCCAGCAGCCGAGGACTAGCGACAGATACGCAGTATTTT. This translates into CASSRGLATDTQYF. The whole variable domain, remainder taken from reference TRBV14 and TRBJ2-3, is EAGVTQFPSHSVIEKGQTVTLRCDPISGHDNLYWYRRVMGKEIKFLLHFVKESKQDESGMPNNRFLAERTGGTYSTLKVQPAELEDSGVYFCASSRGLATDTQYFGPGTRLTVL.

This clonotype has only a few counts. The chain joins TRBV18 to TRBJ1-1; D gene unclear. Germline V CDR1 and CDR2: KGHSH, LQKENI. The CDR3 loop spans 16 amino acids. V was shortened by 0 bases and J by 4 bases, with 15 bases between the two germline ends. The CDR3 here is CASSPPNLDGFTEAFF. The CDR3, as DNA: TGTGCCAGCTCACCACCAAACCTAGACGGATTCACTGAAGCTTTCTTT.

The rearrangement joins TRBV11-3 to TRBJ2-1, with TRBD1 matching over 7 bases. The CDR3 length is 16 residues. With 3 bases clipped from V and 4 bases from J, the junction kept 9 bases outside the gene matches. Germline CDR1 is SGHNT and CDR2 is YENEEA. As DNA, the CDR3 is TGTGCCAGCAGCTTGCAGGAAAGGGGGCCATACAATGAGCAGTTCTTC. Protein sequence: CASSLQERGPYNEQFF.

This clonotype was detected many times. This rearrangement joins TRBV7-2 to TRBJ2-5; unclear D gene. The CDR3 runs 14 residues. Germline values: CDR1 SGHTA, CDR2 FQGNSA. V dropped 1 base and J dropped 0 bases, with 6 bases sitting between them. This CDR3 reads CASSLGSYQETQYF. CDR3 DNA sequence: TGTGCCAGCAGCTTAGGCTCATACCAAGAGACCCAGTACTTC.

This clonotype occurred a few times. The chain recombines TRBV6-4 with TRBJ2-2, with no clear D. Trimming removed 2 bases from V and 1 base from J, with 11 bases in between. The germline V gene has CDR1 MRHNA and CDR2 SNTAGT. The CDR3 covers 16 residues. CDR3 DNA: TGTGCCAGCAGTGACCCCGTATCCTTGAACACCGGGGAGCTGTTTTTT. It encodes CASSDPVSLNTGELFF.

The genes are TRBV11-3 and TRBJ2-3; D is undetermined. Germline-derived CDR1 and CDR2 are SGHNT and YENEEA. The V gene lost 5 bases and the J gene lost 0 bases, with 6 bases spanning the gap. This CDR3 has 13 residues. The CDR3 DNA follows: TGTGCCAGCAGCAAGACTAGCACAGATACGCAGTATTTT. Translated, it gives CASSKTSTDTQYF.

The gene calls are TRBV14 and TRBJ1-1, with D perhaps TRBD1 (5 bases). V lost 3 bases and J lost 6, with 11 bases in between. This CDR3 has 13 amino acids. CDR1 is SGHDN and CDR2 is FVKESK in the germline V gene. The CDR3, as DNA: TGTGCCAGCAGCCACGCGGGGCTGGCTGAAGCTTTCTTT. Protein product: CASSHAGLAEAFF.

A few counts support this clonotype. CDR3 sequence reads: CASSLSFVYTRTDTQYF. Written as DNA, the CDR3 is TGTGCCAGCAGTTTATCGTTTGTGTACACCCGCACAGATACGCAGTATTTT. This chain uses TRBV27 with TRBJ2-3; no reliable D call. The CDR3 spans 17 residues. Germline assignment: CDR1 MNHEY and CDR2 SMNVEV (reference sequence). Trimming cost V 0 bases and J 1 base, with 14 bases left between them.

V and J are TRBV11-2 and TRBJ1-2; a weak D match, TRBD1 (6 bases). V dropped 5 bases and J dropped 2 bases, with 15 bases sitting between them. The CDR3 extends over 15 amino acids. Germline CDR1 and CDR2: SGHAT and FQNNGV. The CDR3 protein is CASSPRTASNYGYTF. In DNA form, the CDR3 reads TGTGCCAGCAGCCCTCGGACAGCTTCCAACTATGGCTACACCTTC.

DNA of the CDR3: TGTGCCAGCAGTTACTCGACGGGTGTGACTGAAGCTTTCTTT. Encoded protein: CASSYSTGVTEAFF. The chain joins TRBV6-5 to TRBJ1-1; D gene unclear. In germline, CDR1 is MNHEY, CDR2 SVGAGI. V lost 0 bases and J 5 bases, leaving 10 bases between the germline ends. This CDR3 region has 14 residues.

The sample holds a few counts of this clonotype. The genes are TRBV20-1 and TRBJ2-1; 7 nucleotides line up with TRBD2. CDR1 DFQATT and CDR2 SNEGSKA come from the germline V gene (reference sequence). V gave up 3 bases and J gave up 4 bases; unmatched junction bases: 15. The CDR3 totals 17 residues. CDR3 protein: CSARAPLSSGLYNEQFF. In DNA, the CDR3 is TGCAGTGCTAGGGCCCCCCTTAGTAGCGGGTTATACAATGAGCAGTTCTTC.

This clonotype has just a few counts. This chain connects TRBV29-1 to TRBJ2-3, with no clear D. The germline V gene has CDR1 SQVTM and CDR2 ANQGSEA. Trimming shortened V by 5 bases and J by 3 bases, and 3 bases separated the two germline ends. The CDR3 sequence is 10 residues long. In DNA, the CDR3 is TGCAGCGTTCCAACAGATACGCAGTATTTT. Translating gives CSVPTDTQYF.

This clonotype has just a few counts. This rearrangement joins TRBV20-1 to TRBJ2-2, with D perhaps TRBD1 (6 bases). V lost 0 bases to trimming and J lost 3 bases, with 14 bases between them. Germline V gives CDR1 DFQATT, CDR2 SNEGSKA (reference sequence). The CDR3 runs to 16 residues. CDR3 DNA sequence: TGCAGTGCTAGAGACCTGAGACAGGCGGACACCGGGGAGCTGTTTTTT. This codes for CSARDLRQADTGELFF.

DNA of the CDR3: TGTGCCAGCAAGTACCAGGGGACCTACAATGAGCAGTTCTTC. This translates into CASKYQGTYNEQFF. The V gene is TRBV2, the J gene TRBJ2-1; TRBD1 is a possible D gene (6 bases). This CDR3 is built from 14 residues. V shed 7 bases and J shed 2 bases, with 12 bases lying between them. Looked up from germline, CDR1 is SNHLY and CDR2 is FYNNEI. Using reference TRBV2 and TRBJ2-1 for the parts outside the CDR3, the full variable domain is EPEVTQTPSHQVTQMGQEVILRCVPISNHLYFYWYRQILGQKVEFLVSFYNNEISEKSEIFDDQFSVERPDGSNFTLKIRSTKLEDSAMYFCASKYQGTYNEQFFGPGTRLTVL.

The chain couples TRBV2 to TRBJ1-1; D unclear. The CDR3 totals 14 residues. Germline V gene data show CDR1 as SNHLY and CDR2 as FYNNEI. Trimming took off 6 bases at V and 1 base at J, with 12 bases between the two ends. The chain's CDR3 is CASSVRKENTEAFF. CDR3 DNA: TGTGCCAGCAGCGTTAGGAAAGAGAACACTGAAGCTTTCTTT.

This clonotype was detected a few times. For the CDR3, the DNA is TGTGCCAGCAGCCCTGGGACTAGCGGGAGGCCCTACGAGCAGTACTTC. Protein product: CASSPGTSGRPYEQYF. The V and J genes are TRBV21-1 and TRBJ2-7; the listed D gene, TRBD2, was not tested against the DNA. TRBV21-1 is noted as a pseudogene. The CDR3 totals 16 residues.

The rearrangement links TRBV11-3 to TRBJ2-1; 7 nucleotides line up with TRBD2. Germline assignment: CDR1 SGHNT and CDR2 YENEEA. This CDR3 region has 15 residues. After removal of 1 base from V and 7 bases from J, the junction contained 7 bases not matched to a gene. The CDR3 protein is CASSLGGGSGNEQFF. The CDR3, as DNA: TGTGCCAGCAGCTTAGGTGGCGGGAGCGGAAATGAGCAGTTCTTC.

The chain is built from TRBV12-3 or TRBV12-4 and TRBJ1-6; D perhaps matches TRBD1 (6 bases). The ends were cut back, 2 bases at V and 7 bases at J, with 18 bases in the middle. CDR3 length: 17 amino acids. The DNA for the CDR3 is TGTGCCAGCAGTTTAAGCCTGGAGGGGGGGCGGAATTCACCCCTCCACTTT. Its protein product is CASSLSLEGGRNSPLHF.

The rearrangement uses TRBV3-1 and TRBJ2-7; D unclear. Per germline, CDR1 LGHDT and CDR2 YNNKEL (reference sequence). V was trimmed by 3 bases and J by 5 bases, leaving 5 bases between them. The CDR3 loop spans 11 amino acids. The CDR3: CASSQSHEQYF. CDR3 DNA sequence: TGTGCCAGCAGCCAGAGTCACGAGCAGTACTTC.

The CDR3 sequence is CASSLDWGRAIAKNIQYF. The CDR3 coding sequence is TGTGCCAGCAGCTTAGATTGGGGCAGGGCTATAGCCAAAAACATTCAGTACTTC. This rearrangement joins TRBV11-2 to TRBJ2-4; D may be TRBD1 (5 bases). Trimming left V 0 bases short and J 0 bases short, with 15 bases between. Germline V gives CDR1 SGHAT, CDR2 FQNNGV. The length of the CDR3 is 18 residues.

This clonotype showed up many times. The chain carries TRBV6-4 and TRBJ2-2; the D gene is possibly TRBD2 (5 bases). Trimming stripped 5 bases from V and 1 base from J, with 5 bases between. The CDR3 is made up of 13 amino acids. The V gene's germline CDR1 is MRHNA and CDR2 SNTAGT. The DNA of the CDR3 is TGTGCCAGCAGTAGCGGGAACACCGGGGAGCTGTTTTTT. Amino acid sequence: CASSSGNTGELFF.